This T cell receptor beta chain was retrieved from a study of cytomegalovirus exposure and HLA in healthy donors. General observations from the study: For most TCR beta V segments, an earlier analysis put the productive rate at about 87% or about 30% of the time. Later analysis revealed greater clonal expansion in HLA-associated TCR beta chains than in equally common others.

Germline V CDR1 and CDR2: SEHNR, FQNEAQ (reference sequence). The CDR3 spans 12 residues. PCR involved 60 Vbeta and 13 Jbeta primers. Study processing details: Among the unique TCR beta chains that a later analysis counted, roughly 80 million in all, about 11 million were shared. TCRdb keeps only in-frame clones here, not all; method: immunoSEQ multiplex PCR. V and J calls and clone size are given by that table; D and trimming were obtained from the DNA. The profile shows around 100,000 clones, roughly 73% of them singletons. With regard to this clone: Antigen specificity is unknown. Sequence at one end of the junction differs from germline and may be a read error.

Sequenced: PBMCs. The source of this sequence is a woman aged 25 to 39 in good health and CMV-seronegative. The V gene is TRBV7-9, the J gene TRBJ1-2; the D is unclear. The CDR3 coding sequence is TGTGCCAGCAGTTTAGAGCCCTATGGCTACACCTTC. This translates into CASSLEPYGYTF.